These 31 T cell receptor beta chains share one sample of origin, sequenced in a study of PD-L1 blockade in urothelial cancer. Sequencing was performed with immunoSEQ multiplex PCR; in TCRdb, only in-frame clones are kept and a portion is missing. The data contain 90,000 or so clones, 90% of them singletons. Time point meaning: pretreatment peripheral blood. The sample was PBMCs, taken around atezolizumab (anti-PD-L1) treatment. The source of these receptors is a man aged 60 to 69 with urothelial cancer.

The chain employs TRBV10-3 and TRBJ2-5; 9 nucleotides align to TRBD1. The CDR3 contains 15 residues. CDR1 is ENHRY, CDR2 SYGVKD, per germline. The V and J ends lost 2 bases and 5 bases, in that order; junction bases with no gene match: 6. CDR3 nucleotides: TGTGCCATCAGTGAGCAACAGGGGGCGGCTGAGACCCAGTACTTC. Protein product: CAISEQQGAAETQYF.

This clone showed up just once. The chain links TRBV6-6 to TRBJ1-2, with TRBD1 matching 8 bases. CDR1 and CDR2 from the germline V gene are MNHNY and SVGAGI (reference sequence). Unmatched junction bases numbered 4, after V lost 2 bases and J lost 8 bases. This CDR3 spans 13 amino acids. CDR3 nucleotides: TGTGCCAGCAGTTACCTGGACAGGGTAGGCTACACCTTC. Amino acid sequence: CASSYLDRVGYTF.

Comments on this clone: Other DNA variants within this sample encode the same CDR3. The chain recombines TRBV2 with TRBJ1-5; 9 bases are shared with TRBD1. From germline, CDR1 is SNHLY and CDR2 FYNNEI. Trimming cost V 3 bases and J 2 bases; bases outside gene matches: 2. The CDR3 has 15 amino acids. The CDR3 here is CASSDRTGGNQPQHF. CDR3 nucleotide sequence: TGTGCCAGCAGTGACCGGACAGGGGGCAATCAGCCCCAGCATTTT.

V usage is TRBV30 and J usage is TRBJ2-7, with D maybe TRBD1 (6 bases). CDR1 and CDR2 from the germline V gene are GTSNPN and SVGIG (reference sequence). This CDR3 has 14 amino acids. The V gene lost 8 bases and the J gene lost 7 bases, with 24 bases spanning the gap. The chain's CDR3 is CAVGPAGTMREQYF. The CDR3 region has the DNA TGTGCCGTAGGTCCTGCCGGGACAATGAGGGAGCAGTACTTC.

This clone was seen once. The chain combines TRBV4-1 with TRBJ1-1; TRBD1 agrees at 9 bases. The germline V gene encodes CDR1 MGHRA and CDR2 YSYEKL. V gave up 1 base and J gave up 5 bases; unmatched junction bases: 11. The CDR3 has 17 amino acids. The CDR3 DNA reads as TGCGCCAGCAGCCAAGCTAGAATGGGACAGGGAGGGACTGAAGCTTTCTTT. It specifies CASSQARMGQGGTEAFF.

This chain uses TRBV18 with TRBJ2-5, with D maybe TRBD2 (6 bases). The V end was cut by 5 bases, the J end by 1 base, with 8 bases between. Germline V lookup: CDR1 KGHSH, CDR2 LQKENI. This CDR3 has 13 residues. CDR3 loop: CASSAGSQETQYF. CDR3 DNA sequence: TGTGCCAGCTCAGCCGGGAGCCAAGAGACCCAGTACTTC.

The rearrangement uses TRBV5-1 and TRBJ2-3, with 10 bases identical to TRBD1. The CDR3 has 16 residues. With V trimmed by 4 bases and J by 2 bases, 7 bases remained unmatched. Germline CDR1 is SGHRS and CDR2 is YFSETQ. CDR3 nucleotide sequence: TGCGCCAGCAGCGACCGGGACAGGGGATACACAGATACGCAGTATTTT. It yields the protein CASSDRDRGYTDTQYF.

The chain employs TRBV5-1 and TRBJ2-3; 8 bases line up with TRBD2. CDR1 and CDR2 (germline): SGHRS, YFSETQ. Losses at the gene ends were 0 bases for V and 0 bases for J; bases not matched to a gene: 6. The CDR3 consists of 17 residues. The CDR3 bases are TGCGCCAGCAGCTTGGGCCCTAGCGGGTTTAGCACAGATACGCAGTATTTT. This sequence encodes CASSLGPSGFSTDTQYF.

This chain uses TRBV15 with TRBJ2-5; 8 positions match TRBD1. The CDR3 totals 14 residues. Trimming at V came to 4 bases and at J to 5 bases, leaving 6 bases not matched to a gene. Per germline, CDR1 LNHNV and CDR2 YYDKDF (reference sequence). CDR3 region: CATSTRTGWETQYF. The CDR3 DNA follows: TGTGCCACCAGCACACGGACAGGGTGGGAGACCCAGTACTTC.

This chain connects TRBV18 to TRBJ2-7; 13 bases map to TRBD2. J lost 6 bases, V lost 3 bases, and 5 bases had no gene match. This CDR3 has 15 amino acids. The germline V gene has CDR1 KGHSH and CDR2 LQKENI. The CDR3 DNA reads as TGTGCCAGCTCACCGAGGACTAGCGGGAGTGCCGAGCAGTACTTC. Protein product: CASSPRTSGSAEQYF.

The gene calls are TRBV11-3 and TRBJ2-5; D unresolved. V lost 4 bases, J lost 2 bases, and 2 bases lay in between. This CDR3 contains 11 residues. Per germline, CDR1 SGHNT and CDR2 YENEEA. CDR3 sequence reads: CASSSQETQYF. The CDR3 nucleotides read TGTGCCAGCAGCTCACAAGAGACCCAGTACTTC.

This clone came up once. The chain is built from TRBV30 and TRBJ1-1; D call uncertain. Trimming shortened V by 0 bases and J by 3 bases, and 8 bases separated the two germline ends. The CDR3 loop spans 13 amino acids. Germline CDR1 and CDR2: GTSNPN and SVGIG (reference sequence). DNA of the CDR3: TGTGCCTGGAGTGTAGAGGGTCACACTGAAGCTTTCTTT. Protein sequence: CAWSVEGHTEAFF. Full variable domain (remainder filled in from reference TRBV30 and TRBJ1-1): SQTIHQWPATLVQPVGSPLSLECTVEGTSNPNLYWYRQAAGRGLQLLFYSVGIGQISSEVPQNLSASRPQDRQFILSSKKLLLSDSGFYLCAWSVEGHTEAFFGQGTRLTVV.

The chain employs TRBV7-9 and TRBJ2-7, with unresolved D. The CDR3 is 14 amino acids. The ends were cut back, 1 base at V and 5 bases at J, with 12 bases in the middle. The germline V gene encodes CDR1 SEHNR and CDR2 FQNEAQ (reference sequence). The CDR3 loop is CASSLELPYDEQYF. The CDR3 coding sequence is TGTGCCAGCAGCTTAGAGCTCCCGTATGACGAGCAGTACTTC.

J is TRBJ1-2 and V is TRBV30, with 9 bases identical to TRBD1. V was clipped by 3 bases and J by 0 bases; unmatched bases: 2. This CDR3 has 14 residues. Germline values: CDR1 GTSNPN, CDR2 SVGIG (reference sequence). The CDR3 DNA is TGTGCCTGGAGGGGACAGGGACCTAACTATGGCTACACCTTC. It codes for CAWRGQGPNYGYTF.

The chain recombines TRBV7-2 with TRBJ2-5; D is perhaps TRBD2 (7 bases). Germline CDR1 and CDR2: SGHTA and FQGNSA. The CDR3 is 15 residues long. The germline V and J ends were trimmed by 3 bases and 7 bases, with 18 bases remaining between them. The CDR3 bases are TGTGCCAGCAGCTTTGAGGGGGGGCCTGAGGGGACCCAGTACTTC. Amino acids: CASSFEGGPEGTQYF.

The chain combines TRBV21-1 with TRBJ1-2; whether TRBD1, the table's D call, matches the DNA was not checked. TRBV21-1 is designated a pseudogene. The CDR3 consists of 16 residues. In nucleotides, the CDR3 is TGTGCCAGCAGCAGTGCCGACAGACACCTTAACTATGGCTACACCTTC. It is translated as CASSSADRHLNYGYTF.

The chain is built from TRBV5-6 and TRBJ2-1; D uncertain. The length of the CDR3 is 13 residues. Germline CDR1 SGHDT, CDR2 YYEEEE. Trimming stripped 1 base from V and 6 bases from J, with 8 bases between. The CDR3 spells CASSLSVVNEQFF. The CDR3 DNA follows: TGTGCCAGCAGCTTGTCTGTAGTCAATGAGCAGTTCTTC.

The chain joins TRBV7-2 to TRBJ2-3; 8 bases are shared with TRBD2. Germline V gene data show CDR1 as SGHTA and CDR2 as FQGNSA. The trim removed 2 bases at V and 4 bases at J, leaving 8 bases unmatched. The CDR3 has 16 amino acids. Here the CDR3 reads CASSLTGGGRADTQYF. DNA of the CDR3: TGTGCCAGCAGCTTAACGGGGGGGGGTAGGGCAGATACGCAGTATTTT.

The chain uses TRBV7-3 and TRBJ1-2; the D gene is possibly TRBD1 (5 bases). Trimming stripped 4 bases from V and 2 bases from J, with 11 bases between. This CDR3 region has 14 residues. Germline V gene data show CDR1 as SGHTA and CDR2 as FQGTGA. CDR3 loop: CASSSETGNYGYTF. CDR3 nucleotides: TGTGCCAGCAGCTCGGAAACAGGAAACTATGGCTACACCTTC.

This clone has just one count. This chain connects TRBV29-1 to TRBJ2-5; the match to TRBD1 covers 7 bases. Germline V gives CDR1 SQVTM, CDR2 ANQGSEA. The CDR3 is made up of 12 amino acids. Losses at the gene ends were 6 bases for V and 4 bases for J; bases not matched to a gene: 5. The CDR3 here is CSVPRDRETQYF. CDR3 sequence (DNA): TGCAGCGTGCCGAGGGACAGAGAGACCCAGTACTTC. The whole variable domain, remainder taken from reference TRBV29-1 and TRBJ2-5, is SAVISQKPSRDICQRGTSLTIQCQVDSQVTMMFWYRQQPGQSLTLIATANQGSEATYESGFVIDKFPISRPNLTFSTLTVSNMSPEDSSIYLCSVPRDRETQYFGPGTRLLVL.

This chain joins TRBV7-3 and TRBJ1-1; maybe TRBD1 (6 bases). Germline values: CDR1 SGHTA, CDR2 FQGTGA. V shed 4 bases and J shed 8 bases, with 8 bases lying between them. This CDR3 region has 11 residues. In DNA, the CDR3 is TGTGCCAGCAGCTCAGGGGCCGAAGCTTTCTTT. It translates to CASSSGAEAFF.

The genes are TRBV9 and TRBJ2-7, with a possible D match to TRBD1 (5 bases). Trimming pared 0 bases from V and 6 bases from J, leaving 13 bases between. From germline, CDR1 is SGDLS and CDR2 YYNGEE. The CDR3 runs to 14 residues. CDR3 nucleotides: TGTGCCAGCAGCGTAGAATCAGGGTCAGGCGAGCAGTACTTC. Amino acids: CASSVESGSGEQYF.

The chain is built from TRBV29-1 and TRBJ1-2, with a possible D match to TRBD1 (6 bases). The CDR3 runs 14 residues. The germline V gene encodes CDR1 SQVTM and CDR2 ANQGSEA. Between the trimmed V and J ends, which lost 4 bases and 4 bases, there was a span of 16 bases. The CDR3 reads CSVATQGWLYGYTF. For the CDR3, the DNA is TGCAGCGTTGCGACACAGGGATGGCTCTATGGCTACACCTTC.

This clone has just a few counts. The J gene is TRBJ1-5, the V gene TRBV6-1; 8 nucleotides agree with TRBD1. The length of the CDR3 is 16 residues. The V gene's germline CDR1 is MNHNS and CDR2 SASEGT. Losses at the gene ends were 3 bases for V and 4 bases for J; bases not matched to a gene: 8. The CDR3 region is CASSDGQGVRNQPQHF. The CDR3 DNA reads TGTGCCAGCAGTGACGGACAGGGAGTAAGAAATCAGCCCCAGCATTTT.

The J gene is TRBJ2-5, the V gene TRBV5-6; possibly TRBD1 for D (5 bases). This CDR3 comprises 13 residues. Germline V gene data show CDR1 as SGHDT and CDR2 as YYEEEE. The ends were cut back, 4 bases at V and 1 base at J, with 8 bases in the middle. The CDR3 loop reads CASSPDSQETQYF. In DNA form, the CDR3 reads TGTGCCAGCAGCCCCGACAGCCAAGAGACCCAGTACTTC.

This chain links TRBV5-1 with TRBJ2-1, with 9 bases matching TRBD2. The CDR3 covers 14 residues. Trimming removed 6 bases from V and 5 bases from J; junction bases left unmatched: 6. Looked up from germline, CDR1 is SGHRS and CDR2 is YFSETQ. CDR3 sequence reads: CASTSTSGNNEQFF. The DNA for the CDR3 is TGCGCCAGCACCTCGACTAGCGGAAACAATGAGCAGTTCTTC.

This clone came up once. The V and J genes are TRBV4-3 and TRBJ2-3; TRBD2 agrees at 14 bases. The CDR3 contains 18 residues. Trimming removed 0 bases from V and 6 bases from J; junction bases left unmatched: 8. The germline V gene has CDR1 LGHNA and CDR2 YSLEER. Here the CDR3 DNA reads TGCGCCAGCAGCCAAGAACCCGGGACTAGCGGGGGTAGGGATACGCAGTATTTT. It is translated as CASSQEPGTSGGRDTQYF.

The gene calls are TRBV7-6 and TRBJ2-3; 8 bases match TRBD2. V lost 2 bases and J lost 3; bases outside the gene matches: 10. The length of the CDR3 is 17 residues. Per germline, CDR1 SGHVS and CDR2 FNYEAQ. The CDR3 here is CASSLNPRSGGTDTQYF. CDR3 DNA sequence: TGTGCCAGCAGCTTAAATCCCAGAAGCGGGGGAACAGATACGCAGTATTTT.

This chain links TRBV11-2 with TRBJ2-1, with TRBD1 as a possible D gene (6 bases). V lost 1 base and J lost 8, with 12 bases in between. This CDR3 spans 14 amino acids. Germline values: CDR1 SGHAT, CDR2 FQNNGV. The chain's CDR3 is CASSLGSTGDEQFF. In DNA form, the CDR3 reads TGTGCCAGCAGCTTAGGGTCGACAGGCGATGAGCAGTTCTTC.

This chain uses TRBV9 with TRBJ1-2; D may be TRBD1 (5 bases). Trimming stripped 2 bases from V and 3 bases from J, with 17 bases between. This CDR3 contains 16 residues. Germline V gene lookup returns CDR1 SGDLS and CDR2 YYNGEE. In DNA, the CDR3 is TGTGCCAGCAGCGTGGGGGGGGGACCCACTCACTATGGCTACACCTTC. It encodes CASSVGGGPTHYGYTF.

The V and J genes are TRBV11-3 and TRBJ2-7, with D perhaps TRBD2 (7 bases). Trimming cost V 2 bases and J 2 bases, with 22 bases left between them. Per the germline V gene, CDR1 is SGHNT and CDR2 is YENEEA. This CDR3 comprises 18 residues. DNA for the CDR3: TGTGCCAGCAGCTTACCTACGGGGGGCCCAGGGAGGGCCTACGAGCAGTACTTC. It yields the protein CASSLPTGGPGRAYEQYF.